These 7 T cell receptor beta chains were all obtained from the same sample, sequenced in a study of T cells in Graves' hyperthyroidism and ophthalmopathy. Amplification yielded TCR beta CDR3 regions, with RNA transcripts as the source. The HTBI primer set served for first-round RT-PCR of the TCR CDR3. TCRdb re-analysed the multiplex PCR reads in MiXCR, keeping a single row per CDR3 protein. The table includes hundreds of thousands of distinct CDR3 sequences, about two fifths detected once. The sequencing input was blood. These receptors originate from a man between 18 and 29 years old with Graves' hyperthyroidism.

This clonotype was detected a few times. This sequence joins TRBV4-3 and TRBJ2-5, with D possibly matching TRBD1 (5 bases). V was pared by 4 bases and J by 5 bases, with 14 bases between. Germline V CDR1 and CDR2: LGHNA, YSLEER. This CDR3 comprises 14 residues. CDR3 loop: CASSLGHTSETQYF. CDR3 coding DNA: TGCGCCAGCAGCCTCGGACATACCTCCGAGACCCAGTACTTC.

About this clonotype itself: A much larger clone differs from this one at a single base, so this may be a read error. The chain joins TRBV20-1 to TRBJ1-5; D is unclear. The CDR3 has 14 amino acids. V lost 3 bases and J 0 bases, leaving 9 bases between the germline ends. CDR1 and CDR2 from the germline V gene are DFQATT and SNEGSKA (reference sequence). DNA for the CDR3: TGCAGTGCTAGCAAAGGGCTTAGCAATCAGCCCCAGCATTTT. Residues: CSASKGLSNQPQHF.

The CDR3 spells CASSYPGGRPDEQYF. Written as DNA, the CDR3 is TGTGCCAGCAGTTACCCCGGCGGGAGACCGGACGAGCAGTACTTC. The J gene is TRBJ2-7, the V gene TRBV7-9; 7 nucleotides match TRBD2. Germline CDR1 SEHNR, CDR2 FQNEAQ (reference sequence). Losses at the gene ends were 6 bases for V and 5 bases for J; bases not matched to a gene: 13. The CDR3 covers 15 residues.

The rearrangement joins TRBV11-2 to TRBJ2-7; D gene ambiguous. Germline V gene sequence: CDR1 SGHAT, CDR2 FQNNGV. Between the trimmed V and J ends, which lost 0 bases and 1 base, there was a span of 10 bases. There are 15 residues in the CDR3. For the CDR3, the DNA is TGTGCCAGCAGCTTAGACAGGTGGGGTTCCTACGAGCAGTACTTC. This codes for CASSLDRWGSYEQYF.

As regards this clonotype: A much larger clone differs from this one at a single base, so this may be a read error. This chain uses TRBV9 with TRBJ1-1; no clear D gene. The V and J ends lost 3 bases and 7 bases respectively, with 7 bases between them. The CDR3 has 11 amino acids. The germline CDR1 and CDR2 sequences are SGDLS and YYNGEE. The CDR3 coding sequence is TGTGCCAGCAGCGACGCGGTTGAAGCTTTCTTT. Translated: CASSDAVEAFF.

The genes are TRBV9 and TRBJ1-1; D may be TRBD1 (5 bases). Germline V gene lookup returns CDR1 SGDLS and CDR2 YYNGEE. V was cut by 4 bases and J by 6 bases, with 10 bases left in between. The CDR3 runs to 12 residues. The CDR3 DNA sequence: TGTGCCAGCAGCTCCGAGGGGTCTGAAGCTTTCTTT. The encoded protein is CASSSEGSEAFF.

This clonotype was seen many times. The chain joins TRBV15 to TRBJ2-5; D may correspond to TRBD1 or TRBD2 (6 bases each). V lost 11 bases to trimming and J lost 3 bases, with 19 bases between them. This CDR3 has 14 residues. The germline CDR1 and CDR2 sequences are LNHNV and YYDKDF (reference sequence). CDR3 sequence: CASREGGLKETQYF. The CDR3 DNA sequence: TGTGCCTCAAGAGAGGGGGGTCTTAAAGAGACCCAGTACTTC.